This T cell receptor beta chain was captured in a study of cytomegalovirus exposure and HLA in healthy donors. Study-wide results and limits: In a later analysis, specific HLA alleles were associated with about 18,000 TCR beta sequences at a 0.05 false discovery rate. The authors later found TCR association rates varying by HLA locus, with DRB1 most and HLA-C fewest. A later analysis linked a missense DCLRE1C variant to TCR beta V- and J-gene trimming.

As for the donors, each was a healthy bone marrow donor. CDR1 and CDR2 (germline): MNHEY, SMNVEV (reference sequence). This CDR3 has 9 amino acids. With 9 bases removed from V and 8 bases from J, the gap between germline ends came to 5 bases. PCR employed 60 Vbeta and 13 Jbeta primers. Method: immunoSEQ multiplex PCR; TCRdb's copy keeps in-frame clones and lacks some. The sample has 220,000 or so clones. Regarding this clone: Its target is unknown.

Sample: PBMCs. J is TRBJ1-3 and V is TRBV27; D not resolved. The clonotype comes from a girl aged 2 to 9 in good health and CMV-seropositive. CDR3 in amino acids: CARADTIYF. In nucleotides, the CDR3 is TGTGCCAGGGCGGACACCATATATTTT.